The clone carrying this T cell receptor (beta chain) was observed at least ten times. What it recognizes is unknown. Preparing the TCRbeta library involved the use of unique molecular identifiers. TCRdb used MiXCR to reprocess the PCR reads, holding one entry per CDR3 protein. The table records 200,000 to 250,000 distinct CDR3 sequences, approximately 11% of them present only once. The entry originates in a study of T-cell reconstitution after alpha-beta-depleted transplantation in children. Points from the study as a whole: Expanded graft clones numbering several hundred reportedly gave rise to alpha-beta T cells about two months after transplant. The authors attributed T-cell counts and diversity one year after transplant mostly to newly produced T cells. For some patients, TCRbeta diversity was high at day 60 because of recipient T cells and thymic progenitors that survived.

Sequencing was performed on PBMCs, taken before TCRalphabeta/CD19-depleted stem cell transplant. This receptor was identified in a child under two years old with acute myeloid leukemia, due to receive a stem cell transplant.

CDR3 protein: CASSLGVRAVYGYTF. CDR3 nucleotide sequence: TGTGCCAGCAGCCTAGGAGTTCGGGCGGTCTATGGCTACACCTTC. The chain has TRBV7-2 and TRBJ1-2; D not resolved. The CDR3 runs to 15 residues. The V and J ends lost 5 bases and 4 bases respectively, with 17 bases between them. CDR1 is SGHTA, CDR2 FQGNSA, per germline.